The 2 T cell receptor beta chains presented below share a single source sample, sequenced in a study of cytomegalovirus exposure and HLA in healthy donors. TCRdb keeps only in-frame clones here, not all; method: immunoSEQ multiplex PCR. The sample includes around 74,000 clones, about 82% of them seen just once. Material for sequencing was PBMCs. These TCRs come from a young man in good health and CMV-seronegative.

The J gene is TRBJ2-1, the V gene TRBV7-9; 8 bases agree with TRBD1. The CDR3 covers 17 residues. Germline-derived CDR1 and CDR2 are SEHNR and FQNEAQ (reference sequence). V was pared by 3 bases and J by 0 bases, with 7 bases of the junction left unmatched. This CDR3 is CASSFPGGRSSYNEQFF. As DNA, the CDR3 is TGTGCCAGCAGCTTTCCAGGGGGCCGAAGCTCCTACAATGAGCAGTTCTTC.

The V call is TRBV5-1, the J call TRBJ2-1; D is unclear. The CDR3 sequence is 15 residues long. V shed 4 bases and J shed 1 base, with 12 bases lying between them. Germline loops: CDR1 SGHRS, CDR2 YFSETQ. In DNA form, the CDR3 reads TGCGCCAGCAGCCCCCCTATCTTGTCCTACAATGAGCAGTTCTTC. Its translation is CASSPPILSYNEQFF.